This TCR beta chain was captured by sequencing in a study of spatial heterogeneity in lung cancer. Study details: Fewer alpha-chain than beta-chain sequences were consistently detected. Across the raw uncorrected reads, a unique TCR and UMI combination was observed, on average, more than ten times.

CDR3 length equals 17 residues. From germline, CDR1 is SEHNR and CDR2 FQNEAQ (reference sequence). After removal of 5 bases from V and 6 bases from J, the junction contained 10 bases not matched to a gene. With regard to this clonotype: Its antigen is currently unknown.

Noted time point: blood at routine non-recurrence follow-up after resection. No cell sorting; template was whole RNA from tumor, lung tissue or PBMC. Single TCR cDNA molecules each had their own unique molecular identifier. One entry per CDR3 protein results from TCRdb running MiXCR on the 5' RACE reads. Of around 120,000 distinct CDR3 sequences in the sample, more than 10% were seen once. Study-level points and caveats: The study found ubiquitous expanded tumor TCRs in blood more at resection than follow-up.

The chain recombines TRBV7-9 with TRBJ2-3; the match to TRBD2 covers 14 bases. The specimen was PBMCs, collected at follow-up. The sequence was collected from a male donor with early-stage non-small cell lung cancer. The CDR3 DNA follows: TGTGCCAGCAGCCCTCCGGGACTAGCGGGGGCCCGGGATACGCAGTATTTT. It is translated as CASSPPGLAGARDTQYF. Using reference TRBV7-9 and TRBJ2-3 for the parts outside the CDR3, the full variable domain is DTGVSQNPRHKITKRGQNVTFRCDPISEHNRLYWYRQTLGQGPEFLTYFQNEAQLEKSRLLSDRFSAERPKGSFSTLEIQRTEQGDSAMYLCASSPPGLAGARDTQYFGPGTRLTVL.